Detailed here is one TCR beta chain. As yet, its antigen is unknown. Other DNA sequences within the sample encode an identical CDR3. These data belong to a study of radiotherapy plus CTLA-4 blockade in lung cancer. Study-level findings and limits: In blood, tumor-derived TCR clones expanded after radiotherapy plus ipilimumab. According to reports, early shifts in blood T cell clones, alongside interferon-beta, forecast response most accurately.

CTLA-4 blockade with ipilimumab, together with focal radiation, was given to patients with chemo-refractory metastatic non-small-cell lung cancer. The germline gives CDR1 MNHEY, CDR2 SMNVEV (reference sequence). This CDR3 contains 15 residues. Trimming removed 5 bases at V and 8 bases at J, with 21 bases between. Sequencing used immunoSEQ multiplex PCR; TCRdb keeps in-frame clones, though not all of them. There are approximately 83,000 clones in the sample; roughly 79% occur only once, and 4% lies in the top ten. The source of this sequence is a human donor with non-small cell lung cancer who had a partial response to radiotherapy plus ipilimumab. Some clones in this sample may be carry-over from other donors' samples. The sample in question was peripheral blood, obtained from a patient treated with radiotherapy plus ipilimumab. The chain employs TRBV27 and TRBJ1-2, with TRBD1 as a possible D gene (6 bases). The CDR3 nucleotides are TGTGCCAGCAGTCGGGTCGTGTCCGGGGGGGGCGGCTACACCTTC. Translation: CASSRVVSGGGGYTF.